What follows is one T cell receptor (beta chain) and its context. V was pared by 5 bases and J by 9 bases, with 17 bases between. Germline V gene sequence: CDR1 DFQATT, CDR2 SNEGSKA (reference sequence). The CDR3 spans 13 residues. TCRdb re-called the 5' RACE reads with MiXCR, one entry per CDR3 protein. Of some 500,000 distinct CDR3 sequences in the sample, 22% were seen once. These data originate in a study of identical twins. This sample also belongs to another study, concerning T cells expressing NK-cell markers.

J is TRBJ2-1 and V is TRBV20-1; D unclear. This TCR was recovered from a woman between 18 and 30 years old in good health. What was sequenced was CD4+ T cells sorted from blood. This CDR3 is CSASHRVGLEQFF. The CDR3 DNA follows: TGCAGTGCTTCCCATAGGGTAGGGCTTGAGCAGTTCTTC.